The subject of this entry is one TCR beta chain. Sequenced by immunoSEQ multiplex PCR; TCRdb stores in-frame clones only, minus some. The sample gives roughly 20,000 clones, 84% of which show up once; about 16% is in the top ten. This sample is part of a study of T cell responses to AZD1222 COVID-19 vaccine. The CDR3 runs to 15 residues. Germline V gives CDR1 WSHSY, CDR2 SAAADI. V lost 4 bases, J lost 3 bases, and 14 bases lay in between. The sequence was obtained from an adult who received the AZD1222 COVID-19 vaccine. This sequence joins TRBV10-2 and TRBJ2-3; D is uncertain. Sequences were derived from peripheral blood, sampled 28 days after the second AZD1222 dose. Written as DNA, the CDR3 is TGCGCCAGCAGTGCGTTAGCCGCCCAAACAGATACGCAGTATTTT. Translation: CASSALAAQTDTQYF.